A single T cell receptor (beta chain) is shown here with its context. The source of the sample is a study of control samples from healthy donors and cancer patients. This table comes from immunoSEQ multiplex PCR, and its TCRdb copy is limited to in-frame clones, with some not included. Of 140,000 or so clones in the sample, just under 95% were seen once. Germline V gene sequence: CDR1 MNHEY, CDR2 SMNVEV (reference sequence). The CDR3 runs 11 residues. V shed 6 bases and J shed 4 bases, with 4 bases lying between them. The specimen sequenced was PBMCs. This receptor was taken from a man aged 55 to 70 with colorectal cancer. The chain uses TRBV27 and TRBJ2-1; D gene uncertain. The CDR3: CASSLYNEQFF. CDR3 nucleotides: TGTGCCAGCAGCCTTTACAATGAGCAGTTCTTC.